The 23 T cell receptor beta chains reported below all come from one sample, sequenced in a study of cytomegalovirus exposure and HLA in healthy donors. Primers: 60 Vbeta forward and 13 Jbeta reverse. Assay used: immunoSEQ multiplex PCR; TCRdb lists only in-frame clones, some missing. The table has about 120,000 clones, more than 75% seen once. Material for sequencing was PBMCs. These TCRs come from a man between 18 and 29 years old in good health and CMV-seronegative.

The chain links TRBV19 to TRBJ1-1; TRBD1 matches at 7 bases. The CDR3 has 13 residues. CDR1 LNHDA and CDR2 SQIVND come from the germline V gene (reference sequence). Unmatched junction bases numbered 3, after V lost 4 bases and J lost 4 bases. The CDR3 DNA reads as TGTGCCAGTAGTACCCGACAGGGCACTGAAGCTTTCTTT. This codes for CASSTRQGTEAFF.

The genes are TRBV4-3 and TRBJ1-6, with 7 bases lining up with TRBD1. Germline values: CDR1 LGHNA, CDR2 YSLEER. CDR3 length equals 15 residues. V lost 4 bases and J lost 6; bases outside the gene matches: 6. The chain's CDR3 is CASSPGGQGNSPLHF. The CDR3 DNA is TGCGCCAGCAGCCCAGGGGGTCAGGGTAATTCACCCCTCCACTTT.

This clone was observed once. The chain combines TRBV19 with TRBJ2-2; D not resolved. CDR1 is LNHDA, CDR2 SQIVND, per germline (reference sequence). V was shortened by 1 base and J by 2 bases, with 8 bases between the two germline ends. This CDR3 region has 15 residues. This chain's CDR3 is CASSIGRLNTGELFF. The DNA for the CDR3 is TGTGCCAGTAGTATAGGCCGGTTAAACACCGGGGAGCTGTTTTTT.

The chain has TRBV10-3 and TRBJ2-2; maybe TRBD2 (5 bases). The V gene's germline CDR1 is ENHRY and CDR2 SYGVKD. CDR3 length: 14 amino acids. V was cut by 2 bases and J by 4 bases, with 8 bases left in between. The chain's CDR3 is CAISETEGTGELFF. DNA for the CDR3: TGTGCCATCAGTGAGACCGAGGGCACCGGGGAGCTGTTTTTT.

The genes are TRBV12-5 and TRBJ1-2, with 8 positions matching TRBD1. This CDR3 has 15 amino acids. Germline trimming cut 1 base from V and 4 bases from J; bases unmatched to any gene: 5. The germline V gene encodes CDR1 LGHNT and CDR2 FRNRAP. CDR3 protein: CASGLAAGGSYGYTF. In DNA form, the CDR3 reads TGTGCTAGTGGTTTGGCGGCAGGGGGCAGCTATGGCTACACCTTC.

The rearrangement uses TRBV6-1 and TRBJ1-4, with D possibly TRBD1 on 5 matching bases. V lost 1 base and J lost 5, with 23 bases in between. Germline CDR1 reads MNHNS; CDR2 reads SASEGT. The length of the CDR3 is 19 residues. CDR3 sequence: CASSEETVGRMLANEKLFF. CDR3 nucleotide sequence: TGTGCCAGCAGTGAAGAGACAGTCGGTCGGATGCTGGCGAATGAAAAACTGTTTTTT.

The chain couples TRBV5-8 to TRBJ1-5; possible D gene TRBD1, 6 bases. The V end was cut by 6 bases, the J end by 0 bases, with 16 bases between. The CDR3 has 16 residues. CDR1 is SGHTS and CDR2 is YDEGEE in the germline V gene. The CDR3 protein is CASTKTGTYSNQPQHF. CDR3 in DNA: TGTGCCAGCACCAAAACAGGGACCTATAGCAATCAGCCCCAGCATTTT. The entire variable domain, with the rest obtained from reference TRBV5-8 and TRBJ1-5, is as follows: EAGVTQSPTHLIKTRGQQATLRCSPISGHTSVYWYQQALGLGLQFLLWYDEGEERNRGNFPPRFSGRQFPNYSSELNVNALELEDSALYLCASTKTGTYSNQPQHFGDGTRLSIL.

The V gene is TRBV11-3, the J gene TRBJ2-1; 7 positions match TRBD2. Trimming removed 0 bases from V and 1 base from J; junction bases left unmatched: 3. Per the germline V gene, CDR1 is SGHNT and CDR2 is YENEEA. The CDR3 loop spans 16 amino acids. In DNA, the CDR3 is TGTGCCAGCAGCTTAGAGGGGGGGGGTTCCTACAATGAGCAGTTCTTC. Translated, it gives CASSLEGGGSYNEQFF.

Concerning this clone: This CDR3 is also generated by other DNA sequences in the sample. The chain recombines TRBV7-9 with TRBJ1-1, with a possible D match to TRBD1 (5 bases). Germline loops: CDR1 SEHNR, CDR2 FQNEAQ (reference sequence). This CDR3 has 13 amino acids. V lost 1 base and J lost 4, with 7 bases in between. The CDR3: CASSLGGGTEAFF. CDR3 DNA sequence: TGTGCCAGCAGCTTAGGGGGCGGCACTGAAGCTTTCTTT.

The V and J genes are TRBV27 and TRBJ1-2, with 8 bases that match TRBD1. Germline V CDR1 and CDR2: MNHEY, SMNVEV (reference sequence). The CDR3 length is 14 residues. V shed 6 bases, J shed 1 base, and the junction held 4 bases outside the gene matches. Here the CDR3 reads CASRPGQVNYGYTF. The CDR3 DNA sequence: TGTGCCAGCAGACCGGGACAGGTTAACTATGGCTACACCTTC.

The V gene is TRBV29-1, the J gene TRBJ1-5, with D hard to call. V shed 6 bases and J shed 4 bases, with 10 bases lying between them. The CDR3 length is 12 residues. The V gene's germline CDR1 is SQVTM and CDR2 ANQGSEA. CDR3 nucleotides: TGCAGCGTCGGGATGGGAAATCAGCCCCAGCATTTT. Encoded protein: CSVGMGNQPQHF.

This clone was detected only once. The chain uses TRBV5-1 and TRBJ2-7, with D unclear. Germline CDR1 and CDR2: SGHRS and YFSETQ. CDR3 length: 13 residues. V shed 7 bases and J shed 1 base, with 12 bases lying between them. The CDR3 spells CASQDIGSYEQYF. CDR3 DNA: TGCGCCAGCCAAGACATTGGGTCCTACGAGCAGTACTTC.

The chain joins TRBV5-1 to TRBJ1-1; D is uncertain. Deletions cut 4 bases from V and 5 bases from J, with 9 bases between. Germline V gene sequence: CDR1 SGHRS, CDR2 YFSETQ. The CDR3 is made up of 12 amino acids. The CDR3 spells CASSRGFTEAFF. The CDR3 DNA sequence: TGCGCCAGCAGCAGAGGGTTTACTGAAGCTTTCTTT.

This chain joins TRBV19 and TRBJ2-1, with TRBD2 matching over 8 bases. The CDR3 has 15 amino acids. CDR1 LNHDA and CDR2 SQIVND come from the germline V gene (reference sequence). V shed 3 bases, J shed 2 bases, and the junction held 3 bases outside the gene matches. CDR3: CASSISGGPYNEQFF. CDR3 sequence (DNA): TGTGCCAGTAGTATCTCGGGGGGGCCCTACAATGAGCAGTTCTTC.

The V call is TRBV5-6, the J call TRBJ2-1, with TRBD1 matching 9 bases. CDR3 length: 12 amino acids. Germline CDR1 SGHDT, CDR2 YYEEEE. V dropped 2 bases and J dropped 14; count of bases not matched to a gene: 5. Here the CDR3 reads CASSFATGGKFF. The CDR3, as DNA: TGTGCCAGCAGCTTCGCCACAGGGGGCAAGTTCTTC. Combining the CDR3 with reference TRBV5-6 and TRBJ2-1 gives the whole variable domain DAGVTQSPTHLIKTRGQQVTLRCSPKSGHDTVSWYQQALGQGPQFIFQYYEEEERQRGNFPDRFSGHQFPNYSSELNVNALLLGDSALYLCASSFATGGKFFGPGTRLTVL.

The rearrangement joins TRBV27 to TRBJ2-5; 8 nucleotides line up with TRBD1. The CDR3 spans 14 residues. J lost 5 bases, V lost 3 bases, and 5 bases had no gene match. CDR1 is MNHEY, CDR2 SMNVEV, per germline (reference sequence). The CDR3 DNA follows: TGTGCCAGCAGTTTCAGGGGGCGCGGGGAGACCCAGTACTTC. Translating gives CASSFRGRGETQYF.

CDR3 in amino acids: CASSQSPAGDPQETQYF. CDR3 coding DNA: TGTGCCAGCAGCCAGAGTCCAGCGGGGGACCCTCAAGAGACCCAGTACTTC. The chain carries TRBV4-2 and TRBJ2-5; the match to TRBD2 covers 8 bases. The germline CDR1 and CDR2 sequences are LGHNA and YNFKEQ. Unmatched junction bases numbered 11, after V lost 3 bases and J lost 2 bases. The CDR3 is 17 residues long.

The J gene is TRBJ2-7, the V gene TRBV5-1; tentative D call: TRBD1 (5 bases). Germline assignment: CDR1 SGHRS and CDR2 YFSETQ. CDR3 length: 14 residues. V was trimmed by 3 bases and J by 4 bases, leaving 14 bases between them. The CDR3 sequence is CASSSRGHPYEQYF. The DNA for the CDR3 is TGCGCCAGCAGCTCCCGCGGACATCCTTACGAGCAGTACTTC.

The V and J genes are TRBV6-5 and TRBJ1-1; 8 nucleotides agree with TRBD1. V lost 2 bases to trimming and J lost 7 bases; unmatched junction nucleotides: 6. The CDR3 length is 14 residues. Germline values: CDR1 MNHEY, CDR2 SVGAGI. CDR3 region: CASSYAGQANEAFF. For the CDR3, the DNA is TGTGCCAGCAGTTACGCGGGACAGGCTAATGAAGCTTTCTTT.

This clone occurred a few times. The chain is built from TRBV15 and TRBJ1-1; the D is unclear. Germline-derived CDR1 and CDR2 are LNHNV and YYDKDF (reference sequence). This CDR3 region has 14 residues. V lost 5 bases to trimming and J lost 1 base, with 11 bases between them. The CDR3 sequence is CATSVFGGNTEAFF. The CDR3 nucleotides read TGTGCCACCAGCGTCTTTGGCGGGAACACTGAAGCTTTCTTT.

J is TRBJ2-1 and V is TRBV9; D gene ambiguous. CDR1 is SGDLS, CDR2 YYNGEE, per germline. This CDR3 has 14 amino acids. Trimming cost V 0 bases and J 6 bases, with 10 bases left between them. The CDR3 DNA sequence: TGTGCCAGCAGCGTAGAAGCCCTCGGCAATGAGCAGTTCTTC. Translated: CASSVEALGNEQFF.

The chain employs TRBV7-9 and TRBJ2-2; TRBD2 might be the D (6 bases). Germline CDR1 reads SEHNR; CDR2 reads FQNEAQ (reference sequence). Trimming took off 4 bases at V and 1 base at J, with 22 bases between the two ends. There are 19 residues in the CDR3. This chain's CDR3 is CASSSPPRLVGGNTGELFF. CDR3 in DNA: TGTGCCAGCAGCTCACCCCCCCGACTAGTTGGGGGGAACACCGGGGAGCTGTTTTTT.

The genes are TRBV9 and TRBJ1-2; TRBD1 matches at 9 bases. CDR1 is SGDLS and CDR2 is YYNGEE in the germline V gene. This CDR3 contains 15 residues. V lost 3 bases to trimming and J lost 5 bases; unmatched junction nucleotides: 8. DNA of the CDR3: TGTGCCAGCAGCGCCCGGGACAGGGCCGTGTATGGCTACACCTTC. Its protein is CASSARDRAVYGYTF.